Each of the 15 T cell receptor beta chains below was sequenced from the same sample in a study of blood T cell repertoires in COVID-19. Produced via immunoSEQ multiplex PCR; TCRdb's table is partial and in-frame only. The sample yields roughly 380,000 clones, over 75% seen once. Sample: PBMCs or T cells enriched from blood (not recorded which). These receptors all come from a man younger than 40 who had recovered from COVID-19.

This sequence joins TRBV27 and TRBJ2-1; TRBD2 matches 14 bases. V trimming: 6 bases; J trimming: 3 bases; junction bases outside the gene matches: 4. The CDR3 runs 16 residues. Per germline, CDR1 MNHEY and CDR2 SMNVEV (reference sequence). This chain's CDR3 is CASSSGTSGGYNEQFF. CDR3 coding DNA: TGTGCCAGCAGCTCCGGGACTAGCGGGGGCTACAATGAGCAGTTCTTC.

This chain links TRBV6-5 with TRBJ1-1, with 7 bases lining up with TRBD1. CDR1 and CDR2 (germline): MNHEY, SVGAGI. Trimming took 4 bases from V and 3 from J; bases not matched to a gene: 5. The length of the CDR3 is 14 residues. The CDR3 loop is CASSSSQGDTEAFF. The CDR3 DNA reads as TGTGCCAGCAGTTCCTCTCAGGGGGACACTGAAGCTTTCTTT.

The CDR3 loop is CATHEAFF. The CDR3 DNA reads as TGTGCCACCCATGAGGCTTTCTTT. The chain joins TRBV24-1 to TRBJ1-1, with D uncertain. Germline CDR1 and CDR2: KGHDR and SFDVKD. V dropped 9 bases and J dropped 11 bases, with 6 bases sitting between them. There are 8 residues in the CDR3.

The chain couples TRBV27 to TRBJ2-1, with D maybe TRBD2 (6 bases). CDR3 length: 15 amino acids. CDR1 and CDR2 (germline): MNHEY, SMNVEV (reference sequence). V lost 2 bases and J 14 bases, leaving 22 bases between the germline ends. This CDR3 reads CASSLGREKTTGEFF. Here the CDR3 DNA reads TGTGCCAGCAGTTTAGGCAGGGAAAAAACTACGGGGGAGTTCTTC.

This chain connects TRBV7-9 to TRBJ1-4; possibly TRBD1 for D (6 bases). Germline-derived CDR1 and CDR2 are SEHNR and FQNEAQ (reference sequence). The CDR3 consists of 16 residues. V was trimmed by 3 bases and J by 0 bases, leaving 11 bases between them. The CDR3 DNA is TGTGCCAGCAGCTTGCAATCAGGGGCAACTAATGAAAAACTGTTTTTT. Protein: CASSLQSGATNEKLFF.

This chain joins TRBV30 and TRBJ2-6; TRBD1 agrees at 7 bases. The CDR3 spans 18 residues. Trimming took 5 bases from V and 4 from J; bases not matched to a gene: 17. Germline CDR1 GTSNPN, CDR2 SVGIG (reference sequence). The CDR3 loop is CAWQGGFPFPEGANVLTF. CDR3 nucleotide sequence: TGTGCCTGGCAAGGGGGCTTTCCCTTCCCGGAAGGGGCCAACGTCCTGACTTTC.

J is TRBJ1-2 and V is TRBV29-1, with TRBD1 matching 7 bases. Germline CDR1 and CDR2: SQVTM and ANQGSEA. The J segment lost 7 bases and the V segment lost 6 bases, leaving 11 bases of the junction unmatched. CDR3 length: 13 residues. CDR3 bases: TGCAGCGTGTACAGGGGCTTGGAGTCTGGCTACACCTTC. Protein sequence: CSVYRGLESGYTF.

This sequence joins TRBV5-1 and TRBJ2-1, with 9 bases matching TRBD2. The CDR3 totals 14 residues. Germline V lookup: CDR1 SGHRS, CDR2 YFSETQ. The trim removed 5 bases at V and 3 bases at J, leaving 3 bases unmatched. The CDR3 coding sequence is TGCGCCAGCAGTGCTAGCGGGGACTACAATGAGCAGTTCTTC. This translates into CASSASGDYNEQFF.

V usage is TRBV5-1 and J usage is TRBJ2-6, with D maybe TRBD1 (6 bases). The CDR3 length is 16 residues. Germline CDR1 reads SGHRS; CDR2 reads YFSETQ. V was shortened by 5 bases and J by 0 bases, with 12 bases between the two germline ends. The CDR3 sequence is CASSGQSYSGANVLTF. DNA for the CDR3: TGCGCCAGCAGTGGACAGTCGTACTCTGGGGCCAACGTCCTGACTTTC. Full variable domain (rest looked up from reference TRBV5-1 and TRBJ2-6): KAGVTQTPRYLIKTRGQQVTLSCSPISGHRSVSWYQQTPGQGLQFLFEYFSETQRNKGNFPGRFSGRQFSNSRSEMNVSTLELGDSALYLCASSGQSYSGANVLTFGAGSRLTVL.

This clone was seen once. This chain links TRBV6-6 with TRBJ1-1, with 8 bases aligning to TRBD1. V dropped 5 bases and J dropped 6; count of bases not matched to a gene: 8. The CDR3 spans 14 residues. Germline lookup yields CDR1 MNHNY and CDR2 SVGAGI (reference sequence). The CDR3 DNA follows: TGTGCCAGCAGTCTACAGGGGGGGTATGCTGAAGCTTTCTTT. Translating gives CASSLQGGYAEAFF.

Note on this clone: Different DNA sequences within this sample yield the same CDR3. The gene calls are TRBV11-2 and TRBJ1-5; D is unclear. Germline assignment: CDR1 SGHAT and CDR2 FQNNGV. CDR3 length equals 15 residues. The ends were cut back, 1 base at V and 1 base at J, with 8 bases in the middle. The CDR3 DNA reads TGTGCCAGCAGCTTAGGTGCGGGGAGCAATCAGCCCCAGCATTTT. Its protein is CASSLGAGSNQPQHF.

This clone was seen only once. This same CDR3 is encoded by further DNA sequences in the sample. J is TRBJ2-1 and V is TRBV5-6, with D maybe TRBD2 (5 bases). V gave up 0 bases and J gave up 0 bases, with 7 bases separating them. The V gene's germline CDR1 is SGHDT and CDR2 YYEEEE. The CDR3 runs to 15 residues. CDR3 nucleotide sequence: TGTGCCAGCAGCTTGGGCACTAGCTCCTACAATGAGCAGTTCTTC. As protein: CASSLGTSSYNEQFF.

This clone was seen a single time. V and J are TRBV7-9 and TRBJ2-3; no clear D. From germline, CDR1 is SEHNR and CDR2 FQNEAQ (reference sequence). The CDR3 contains 12 residues. V gave up 4 bases and J gave up 6 bases, with 8 bases separating them. This chain's CDR3 is CASSSQADTQYF. The CDR3 DNA follows: TGTGCCAGCAGCTCTCAAGCGGATACGCAGTATTTT.

This clone was counted once. The genes are TRBV5-1 and TRBJ2-7; D is ambiguous. V gave up 0 bases and J gave up 5 bases, with 12 bases separating them. The CDR3 length is 14 residues. Germline V lookup: CDR1 SGHRS, CDR2 YFSETQ. DNA for the CDR3: TGCGCCAGCAGCTTGGCAGGTATTATTAACGAGCAGTACTTC. Translated: CASSLAGIINEQYF.

The chain joins TRBV7-9 to TRBJ1-4; the match to TRBD1 covers 7 bases. Germline-derived CDR1 and CDR2 are SEHNR and FQNEAQ (reference sequence). V was pared by 0 bases and J by 7 bases, with 5 bases of the junction left unmatched. The CDR3 sequence is 15 residues long. The DNA of the CDR3 is TGTGCCAGCAGCTTAGCAACAGGGGTCGGTGAAAAACTGTTTTTT. It yields the protein CASSLATGVGEKLFF.